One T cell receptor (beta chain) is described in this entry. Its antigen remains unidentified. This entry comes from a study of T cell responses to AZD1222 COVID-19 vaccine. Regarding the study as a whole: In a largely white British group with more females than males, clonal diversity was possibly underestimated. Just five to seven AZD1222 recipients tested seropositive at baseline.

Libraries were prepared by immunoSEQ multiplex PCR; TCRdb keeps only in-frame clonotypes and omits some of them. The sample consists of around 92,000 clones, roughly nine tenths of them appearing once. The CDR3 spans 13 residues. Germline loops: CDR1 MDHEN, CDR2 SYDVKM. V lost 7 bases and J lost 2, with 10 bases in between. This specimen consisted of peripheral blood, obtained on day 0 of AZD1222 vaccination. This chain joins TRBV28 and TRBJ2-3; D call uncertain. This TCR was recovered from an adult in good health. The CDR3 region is CASISGDTDTQYF. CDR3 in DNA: TGTGCCAGCATCAGTGGAGACACAGATACGCAGTATTTT.